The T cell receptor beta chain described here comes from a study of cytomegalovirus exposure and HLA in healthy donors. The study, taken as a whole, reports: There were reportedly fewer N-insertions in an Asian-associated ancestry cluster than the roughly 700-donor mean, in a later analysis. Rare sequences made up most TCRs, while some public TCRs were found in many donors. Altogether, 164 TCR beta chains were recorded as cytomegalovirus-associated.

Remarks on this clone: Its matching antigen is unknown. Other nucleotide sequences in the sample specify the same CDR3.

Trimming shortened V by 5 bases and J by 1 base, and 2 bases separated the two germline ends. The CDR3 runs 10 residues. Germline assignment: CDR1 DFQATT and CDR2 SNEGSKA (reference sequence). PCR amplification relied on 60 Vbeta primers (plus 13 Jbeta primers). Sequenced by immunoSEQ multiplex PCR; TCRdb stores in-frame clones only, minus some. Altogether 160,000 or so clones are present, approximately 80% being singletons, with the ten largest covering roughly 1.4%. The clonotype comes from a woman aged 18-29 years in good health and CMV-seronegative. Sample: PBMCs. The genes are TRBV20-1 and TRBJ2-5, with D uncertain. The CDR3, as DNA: TGCAGTGCTCTCCAAGAGACCCAGTACTTC. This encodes CSALQETQYF.